This section outlines one T cell receptor (beta chain) sequence together with its context. Its specificity is unknown. Relative to the germline gene, one junction end is altered; a read error may explain this. This sample was included in a study of glioma-infiltrating T cells. Across the study: Samples included WHO grade II oligodendrogliomas or astrocytomas and initial-diagnosis grade IV glioblastomas.

General study points: Tissue-blood divergence was below expectation in non-neoplastic patients, above in gliomas.

The CDR3 is 15 amino acids. Germline CDR1 is MNHNS and CDR2 is SASEGT. The iRepertoire nested amplicon-rescue multiplex PCR amplified TCR alpha and beta CDR3s from RNA. Tissue mRNA or PBMC total RNA, about 85-400 ng, went into one-step reverse transcription and amplification. MiXCR was run by TCRdb on the multiplex PCR reads, yielding one entry per CDR3 protein. Of 300,000 to 450,000 distinct CDR3 sequences in the sample, roughly 41% were seen once. The sequenced sample consisted of glioma tissue, nonneoplastic brain tissue, or PBMCs (not recorded which). This chain links TRBV6-1 with TRBJ1-1; 9 bases align to TRBD1. This sequence originates from a human donor with low-grade glioma or glioblastoma, undergoing nonglioma brain surgery, or in good health (not recorded which). The CDR3 region is CASSRYRGRVAEAFF. DNA of the CDR3: TGTGCCAGCAGTCGCTACAGGGGGCGCGTGGCTGAAGCCTTCTTT.